This T cell receptor (beta chain) was profiled in a study of neoadjuvant anti-PD-1 for oral cavity cancer. Study as a whole: Most patients had three to four biweekly doses of 3 mg/kg nivolumab before resection.

Patients were newly diagnosed with stage II-IVA oral cavity squamous cell carcinoma without prior systemic or radiation treatment. Libraries were prepared by immunoSEQ multiplex PCR; TCRdb keeps only in-frame clonotypes and omits some of them. The profile shows several thousand clones, 76% of them singletons. Per germline, CDR1 SGHDN and CDR2 FVKESK. V lost 1 base and J lost 1; bases outside the gene matches: 5. This CDR3 spans 17 amino acids. The sequenced sample was PBMCs, obtained before nivolumab (anti-PD-1) treatment. The receptor comes from a person aged 35-80 years with oral cavity squamous cell carcinoma. This chain links TRBV14 with TRBJ1-3; the match to TRBD1 covers 9 bases. The CDR3 DNA follows: TGTGCCAGCAGCCAAGTAACAGGGGGCGCATCTGGAAACACCATATATTTT. Its protein product is CASSQVTGGASGNTIYF.